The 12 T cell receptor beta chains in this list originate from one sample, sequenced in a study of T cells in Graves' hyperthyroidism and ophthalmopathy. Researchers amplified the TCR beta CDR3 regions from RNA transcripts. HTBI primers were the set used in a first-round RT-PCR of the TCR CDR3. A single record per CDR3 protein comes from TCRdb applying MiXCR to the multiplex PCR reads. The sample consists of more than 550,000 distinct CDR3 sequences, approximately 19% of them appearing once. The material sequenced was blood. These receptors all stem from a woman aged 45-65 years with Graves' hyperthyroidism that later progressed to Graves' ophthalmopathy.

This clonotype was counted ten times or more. The CDR3 sequence: CASSFRTGERSPLHF. The CDR3 bases are TGCGCCAGCAGCTTCAGGACAGGGGAGCGCTCACCCCTCCACTTT. V usage is TRBV5-1 and J usage is TRBJ1-6; TRBD1 matches 9 bases. The germline V gene has CDR1 SGHRS and CDR2 YFSETQ. The CDR3 has 15 residues. J gave up 10 bases and V 2 bases, and 7 bases lay outside the gene matches.

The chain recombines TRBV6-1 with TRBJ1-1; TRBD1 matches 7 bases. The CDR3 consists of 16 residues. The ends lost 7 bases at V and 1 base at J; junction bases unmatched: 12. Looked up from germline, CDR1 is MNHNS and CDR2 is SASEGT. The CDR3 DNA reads TGTGCCAGCACCCTACCGAGGGGGCTAGGGAACACTGAAGCTTTCTTT. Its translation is CASTLPRGLGNTEAFF.

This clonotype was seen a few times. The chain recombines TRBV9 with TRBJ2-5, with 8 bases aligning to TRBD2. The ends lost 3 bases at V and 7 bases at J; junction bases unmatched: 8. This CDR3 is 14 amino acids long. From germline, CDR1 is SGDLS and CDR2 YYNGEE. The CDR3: CASSEPGRGGTQYF. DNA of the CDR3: TGTGCCAGCAGCGAACCGGGACGGGGGGGGACCCAGTACTTC. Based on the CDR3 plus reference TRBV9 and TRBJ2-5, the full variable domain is DSGVTQTPKHLITATGQRVTLRCSPRSGDLSVYWYQQSLDQGLQFLIQYYNGEERAKGNILERFSAQQFPDLHSELNLSSLELGDSALYFCASSEPGRGGTQYFGPGTRLLVL.

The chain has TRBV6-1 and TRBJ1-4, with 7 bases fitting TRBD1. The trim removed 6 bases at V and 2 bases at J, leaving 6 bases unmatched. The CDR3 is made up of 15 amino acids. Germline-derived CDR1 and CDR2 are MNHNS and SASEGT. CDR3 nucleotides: TGTGCCAGCAGAAGACAGGGAATGACTAATGAAAAACTGTTTTTT. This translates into CASRRQGMTNEKLFF.

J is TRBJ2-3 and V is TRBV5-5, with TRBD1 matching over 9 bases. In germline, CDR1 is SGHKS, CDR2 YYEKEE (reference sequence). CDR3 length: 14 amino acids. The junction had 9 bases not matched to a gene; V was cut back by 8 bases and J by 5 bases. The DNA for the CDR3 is TGTGCCAGTAGAACACCGGACAGGGGAGATACGCAGTATTTT. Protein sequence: CASRTPDRGDTQYF.

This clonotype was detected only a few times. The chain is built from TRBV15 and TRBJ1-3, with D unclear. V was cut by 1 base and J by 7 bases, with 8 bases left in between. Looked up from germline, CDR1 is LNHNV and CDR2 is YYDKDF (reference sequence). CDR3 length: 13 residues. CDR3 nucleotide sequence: TGTGCCACCAGCAGAGTAACCTCTAACACCATATATTTT. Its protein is CATSRVTSNTIYF.

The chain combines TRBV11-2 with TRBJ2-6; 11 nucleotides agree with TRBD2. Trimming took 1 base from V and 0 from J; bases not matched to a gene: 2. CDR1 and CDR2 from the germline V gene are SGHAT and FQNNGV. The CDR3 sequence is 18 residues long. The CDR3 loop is CASSLGLAGYSGANVLTF. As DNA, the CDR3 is TGTGCCAGCAGCTTAGGACTAGCGGGGTACTCTGGGGCCAACGTCCTGACTTTC. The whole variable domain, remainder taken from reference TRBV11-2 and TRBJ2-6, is EAGVAQSPRYKIIEKRQSVAFWCNPISGHATLYWYQQILGQGPKLLIQFQNNGVVDDSQLPKDRFSAERLKGVDSTLKIQPAKLEDSAVYLCASSLGLAGYSGANVLTFGAGSRLTVL.

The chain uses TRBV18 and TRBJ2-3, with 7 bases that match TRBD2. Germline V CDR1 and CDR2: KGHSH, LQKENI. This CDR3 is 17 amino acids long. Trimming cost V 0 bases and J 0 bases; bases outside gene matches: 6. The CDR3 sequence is CASSPPALAASTDTQYF. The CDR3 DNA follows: TGTGCCAGCTCACCACCTGCCCTAGCGGCTAGCACAGATACGCAGTATTTT.

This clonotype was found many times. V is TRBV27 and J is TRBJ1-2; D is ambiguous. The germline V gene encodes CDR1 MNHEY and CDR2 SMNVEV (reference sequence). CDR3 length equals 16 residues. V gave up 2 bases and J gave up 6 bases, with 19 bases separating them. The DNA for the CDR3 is TGTGCCAGCAGTTTAGGGCCCCTGGACTTAAGGCATGGCTACACCTTC. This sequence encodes CASSLGPLDLRHGYTF.

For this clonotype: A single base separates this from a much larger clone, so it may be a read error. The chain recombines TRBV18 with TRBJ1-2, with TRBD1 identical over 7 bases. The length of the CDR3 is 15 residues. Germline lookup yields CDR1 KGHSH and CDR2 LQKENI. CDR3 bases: TGTGCCAGCTCCTCGCGGGACAGCTCTAACTATAGCTACACCTTC. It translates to CASSSRDSSNYSYTF.

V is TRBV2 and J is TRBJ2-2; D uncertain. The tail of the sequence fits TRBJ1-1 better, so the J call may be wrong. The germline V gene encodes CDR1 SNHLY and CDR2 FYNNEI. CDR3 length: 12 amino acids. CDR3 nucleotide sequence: TGTGCCAGGGTGACCAACAGTGAAGGAGCTTTCTTT. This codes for CARVTNSEGAFF.

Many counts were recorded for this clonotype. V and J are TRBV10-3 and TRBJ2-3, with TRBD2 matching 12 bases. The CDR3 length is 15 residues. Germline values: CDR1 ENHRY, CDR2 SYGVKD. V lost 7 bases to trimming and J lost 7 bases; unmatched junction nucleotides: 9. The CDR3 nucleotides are TGTGCCATCAAGAATACTAGCGGGGGGACCTATACGCAGTATTTT. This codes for CAIKNTSGGTYTQYF.